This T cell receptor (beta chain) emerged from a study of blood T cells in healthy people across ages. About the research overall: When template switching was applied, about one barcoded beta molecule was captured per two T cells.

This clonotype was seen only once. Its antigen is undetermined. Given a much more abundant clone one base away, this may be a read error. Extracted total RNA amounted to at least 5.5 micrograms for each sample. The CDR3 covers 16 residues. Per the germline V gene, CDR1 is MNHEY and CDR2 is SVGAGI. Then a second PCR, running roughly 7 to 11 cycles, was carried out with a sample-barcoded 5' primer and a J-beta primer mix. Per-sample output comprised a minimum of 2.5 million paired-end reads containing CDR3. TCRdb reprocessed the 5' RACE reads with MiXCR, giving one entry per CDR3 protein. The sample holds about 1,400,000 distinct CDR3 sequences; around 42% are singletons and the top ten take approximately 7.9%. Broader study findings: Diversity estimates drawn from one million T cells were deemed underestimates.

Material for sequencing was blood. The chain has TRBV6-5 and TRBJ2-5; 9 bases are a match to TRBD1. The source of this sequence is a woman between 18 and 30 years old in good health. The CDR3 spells CASSYSDRGYQEAQYF. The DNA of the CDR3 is TGTGCCAGCAGTTACTCCGACAGGGGGTATCAAGAGGCCCAGTACTTC.